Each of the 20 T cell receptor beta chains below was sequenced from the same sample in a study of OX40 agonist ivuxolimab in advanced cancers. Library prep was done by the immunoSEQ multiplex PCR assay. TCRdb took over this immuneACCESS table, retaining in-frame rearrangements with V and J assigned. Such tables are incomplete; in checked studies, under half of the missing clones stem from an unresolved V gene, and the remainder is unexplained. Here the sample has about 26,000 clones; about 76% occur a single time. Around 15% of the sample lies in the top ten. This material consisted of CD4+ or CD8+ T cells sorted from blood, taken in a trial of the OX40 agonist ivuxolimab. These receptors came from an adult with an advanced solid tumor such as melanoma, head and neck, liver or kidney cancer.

CDR3: CASEQGVGYGYTF. CDR3 coding DNA: TGTGCCAGCGAACAGGGGGTCGGCTATGGCTACACCTTC. This chain connects TRBV5-6 to TRBJ1-2, with 8 bases lining up with TRBD1. V was pared by 7 bases and J by 4 bases, with 6 bases of the junction left unmatched. The CDR3 is 13 amino acids. CDR1 is SGHDT, CDR2 YYEEEE, per germline.

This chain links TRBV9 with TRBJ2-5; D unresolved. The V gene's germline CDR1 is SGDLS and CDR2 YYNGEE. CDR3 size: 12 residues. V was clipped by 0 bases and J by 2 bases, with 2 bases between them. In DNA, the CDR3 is TGTGCCAGCAGCGTAGGGCAAGAGACCCAGTACTTC. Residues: CASSVGQETQYF.

Here the CDR3 reads CASSLSSFFTPSRNTIYF. The CDR3 region has the DNA TGTGCCAGCAGCTTATCCTCGTTCTTCACCCCCTCCCGAAACACCATATATTTT. The gene calls are TRBV7-8 and TRBJ1-3; D remains unclear. The germline gives CDR1 SGHVS, CDR2 FQNEAQ. This CDR3 is 18 amino acids long. Deletions cut 2 bases from V and 5 bases from J, with 22 bases between.

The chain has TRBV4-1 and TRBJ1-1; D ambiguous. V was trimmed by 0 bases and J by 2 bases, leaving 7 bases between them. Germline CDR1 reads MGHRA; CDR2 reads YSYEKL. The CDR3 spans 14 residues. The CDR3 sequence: CASSQEWGNTEAFF. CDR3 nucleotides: TGCGCCAGCAGCCAAGAATGGGGTAACACTGAAGCTTTCTTT.

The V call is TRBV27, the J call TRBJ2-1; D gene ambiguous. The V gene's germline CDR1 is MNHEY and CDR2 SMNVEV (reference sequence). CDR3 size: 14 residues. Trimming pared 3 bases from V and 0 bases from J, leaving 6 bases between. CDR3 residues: CASSFSGSYNEQFF. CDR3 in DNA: TGTGCCAGCAGTTTTTCCGGCTCCTACAATGAGCAGTTCTTC.

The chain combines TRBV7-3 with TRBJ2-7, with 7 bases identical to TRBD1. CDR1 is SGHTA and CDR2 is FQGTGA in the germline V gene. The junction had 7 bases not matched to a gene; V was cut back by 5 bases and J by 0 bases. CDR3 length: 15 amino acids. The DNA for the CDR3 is TGTGCCAGCAGCGAACAGGGGCCGAGCTCCTACGAGCAGTACTTC. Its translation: CASSEQGPSSYEQYF.

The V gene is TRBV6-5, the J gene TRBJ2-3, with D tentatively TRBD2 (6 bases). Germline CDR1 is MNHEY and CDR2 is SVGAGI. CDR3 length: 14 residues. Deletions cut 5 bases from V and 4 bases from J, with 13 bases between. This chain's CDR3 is CASSRAREADTQYF. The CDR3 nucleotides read TGTGCCAGCAGTCGGGCAAGGGAGGCAGATACGCAGTATTTT.

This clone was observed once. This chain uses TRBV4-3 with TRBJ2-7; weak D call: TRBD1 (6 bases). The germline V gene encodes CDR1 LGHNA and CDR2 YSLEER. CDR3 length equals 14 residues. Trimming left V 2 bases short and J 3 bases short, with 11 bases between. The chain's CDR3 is CASSQSTGNYEQYF. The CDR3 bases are TGCGCCAGCAGCCAATCGACAGGTAACTACGAGCAGTACTTC.

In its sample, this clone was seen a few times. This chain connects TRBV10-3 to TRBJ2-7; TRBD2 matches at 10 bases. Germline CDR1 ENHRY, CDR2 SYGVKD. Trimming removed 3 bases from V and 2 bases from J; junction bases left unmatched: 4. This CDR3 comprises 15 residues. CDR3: CAISDSTSGTYEQYF. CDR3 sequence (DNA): TGTGCCATCAGTGATAGTACTAGCGGGACCTACGAGCAGTACTTC.

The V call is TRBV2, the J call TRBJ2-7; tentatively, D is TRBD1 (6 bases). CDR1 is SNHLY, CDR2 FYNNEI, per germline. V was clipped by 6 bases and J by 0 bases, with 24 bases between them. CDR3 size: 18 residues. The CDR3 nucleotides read TGTGCCAGCAGCCGCTCCCCCTTTATCGGACAGTACTCCTACGAGCAGTACTTC. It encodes CASSRSPFIGQYSYEQYF.

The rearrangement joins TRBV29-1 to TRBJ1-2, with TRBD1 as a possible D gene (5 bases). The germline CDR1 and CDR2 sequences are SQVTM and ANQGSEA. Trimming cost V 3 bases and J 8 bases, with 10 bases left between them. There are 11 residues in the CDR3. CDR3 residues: CSVEGLGGYTF. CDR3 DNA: TGCAGCGTTGAGGGACTCGGGGGCTACACCTTC.

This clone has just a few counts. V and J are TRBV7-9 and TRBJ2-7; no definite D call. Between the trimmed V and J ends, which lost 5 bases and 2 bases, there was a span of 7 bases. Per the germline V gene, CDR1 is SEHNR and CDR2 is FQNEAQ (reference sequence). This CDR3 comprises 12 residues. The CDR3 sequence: CASSPVPYEQYF. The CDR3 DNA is TGTGCCAGCAGCCCCGTACCCTACGAGCAGTACTTC.

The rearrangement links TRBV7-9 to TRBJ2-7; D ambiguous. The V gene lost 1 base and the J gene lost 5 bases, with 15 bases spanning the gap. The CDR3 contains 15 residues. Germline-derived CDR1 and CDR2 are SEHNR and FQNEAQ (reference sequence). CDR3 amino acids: CASSLGRQNRDEQYF. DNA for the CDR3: TGTGCCAGCAGCTTAGGTAGGCAGAATAGGGACGAGCAGTACTTC. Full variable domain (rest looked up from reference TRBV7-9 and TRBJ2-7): DTGVSQNPRHKITKRGQNVTFRCDPISEHNRLYWYRQTLGQGPEFLTYFQNEAQLEKSRLLSDRFSAERPKGSFSTLEIQRTEQGDSAMYLCASSLGRQNRDEQYFGPGTRLTVT.

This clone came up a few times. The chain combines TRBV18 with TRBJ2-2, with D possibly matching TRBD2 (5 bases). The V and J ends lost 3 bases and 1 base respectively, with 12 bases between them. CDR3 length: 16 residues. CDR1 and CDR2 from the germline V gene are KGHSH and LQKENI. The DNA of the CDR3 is TGTGCCAGCTCACCCTCGAAGGGAGAGAACACCGGGGAGCTGTTTTTT. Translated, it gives CASSPSKGENTGELFF.

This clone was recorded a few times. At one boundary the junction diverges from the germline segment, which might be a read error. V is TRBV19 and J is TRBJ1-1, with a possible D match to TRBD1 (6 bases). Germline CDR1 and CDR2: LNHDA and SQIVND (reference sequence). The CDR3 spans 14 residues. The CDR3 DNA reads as TGTGCCAGTAGTGTAGAGGGGGATGACACTGAAGCTTTCTTT. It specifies CASSVEGDDTEAFF.

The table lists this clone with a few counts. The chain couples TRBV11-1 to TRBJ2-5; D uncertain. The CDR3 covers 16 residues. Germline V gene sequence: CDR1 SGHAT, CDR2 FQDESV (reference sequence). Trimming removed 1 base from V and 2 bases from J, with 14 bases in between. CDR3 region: CASSLGLGEVQETQYF. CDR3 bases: TGTGCCAGCAGCTTAGGTCTCGGAGAGGTTCAAGAGACCCAGTACTTC.

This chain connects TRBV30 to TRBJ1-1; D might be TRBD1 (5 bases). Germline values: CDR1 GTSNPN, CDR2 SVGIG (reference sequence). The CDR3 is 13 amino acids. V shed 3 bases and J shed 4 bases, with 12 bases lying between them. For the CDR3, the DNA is TGTGCCTGGAGCCCGGGGGTATCCACTGAAGCTTTCTTT. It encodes CAWSPGVSTEAFF.

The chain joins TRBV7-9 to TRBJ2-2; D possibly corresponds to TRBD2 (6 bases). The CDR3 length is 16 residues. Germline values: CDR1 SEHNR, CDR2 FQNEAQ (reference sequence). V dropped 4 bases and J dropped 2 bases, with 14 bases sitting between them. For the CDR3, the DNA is TGTGCCAGCAGCTCCCTGGGACTGTCTAACACCGGGGAGCTGTTTTTT. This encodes CASSSLGLSNTGELFF.

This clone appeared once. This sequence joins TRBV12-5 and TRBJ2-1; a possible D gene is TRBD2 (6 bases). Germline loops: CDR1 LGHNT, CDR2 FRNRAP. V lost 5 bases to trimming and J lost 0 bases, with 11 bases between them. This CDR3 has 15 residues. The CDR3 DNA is TGTGCTAGTGGTCTTCGGGGGAGCTCCTACAATGAGCAGTTCTTC. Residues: CASGLRGSSYNEQFF. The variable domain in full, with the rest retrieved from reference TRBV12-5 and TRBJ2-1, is DARVTQTPRHKVTEMGQEVTMRCQPILGHNTVFWYRQTMMQGLELLAYFRNRAPLDDSGMPKDRFSAEMPDATLATLKIQPSEPRDSAVYFCASGLRGSSYNEQFFGPGTRLTVL.

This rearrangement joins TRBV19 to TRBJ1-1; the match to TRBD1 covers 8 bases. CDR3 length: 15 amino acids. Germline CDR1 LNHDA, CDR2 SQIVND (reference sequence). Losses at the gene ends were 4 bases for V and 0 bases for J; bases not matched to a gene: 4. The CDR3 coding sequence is TGTGCCAGTAGTACAGAGACAGGGGTGAACACTGAAGCTTTCTTT. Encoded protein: CASSTETGVNTEAFF.